This T cell receptor beta chain is drawn from a study of T-cell memory formation after mild COVID-19. At the level of the study: Clusters of TCRs were largely donor specific. Findings and caveats of the study: CD4+ clones that contracted lay mainly in CM and EM; CD8+ ones lay in EMRA. Cross-reactive memory appears to have joined, as suggested by some responding clones showing up in pre-infection memory.

The 5'RACE method, run with constant-segment primers, produced TCR alpha and TCR beta cDNA libraries (carrying sample barcodes and UMIs). TCRdb analysed the 5' RACE reads with MiXCR anew, one entry per CDR3 protein. The sample holds under 300,000 distinct CDR3 sequences, approximately 8% seen once. This CDR3 spans 15 amino acids. Germline V CDR1 and CDR2: SGHVS, FNYEAQ. In its sample, this clonotype was seen a few times. Antigen unknown. At one end the junction does not follow the germline gene, possibly because of a read error. The TCR sequence derives from a man between 18 and 29 years old who had mild COVID-19 (a few samples of this study predate the infection). Cell type and time point are not known. The rearrangement joins TRBV7-6 to TRBJ2-3; 13 nucleotides agree with TRBD2. Sequencing was performed on PBMCs or a T cell subset sorted from them (not recorded which). CDR3 nucleotides: TGTGCCAGCAGTTTAGGACTAGCGGGGGAATTTAGGCAGTATTTT. This encodes CASSLGLAGEFRQYF.